The sequence of this TCR beta chain was determined in a study of T cell changes during pregnancy in multiple sclerosis. This clone was detected only a few times. Clones were sequenced by immunoSEQ multiplex PCR, and TCRdb holds only the in-frame ones, with some missing. The table includes 48,000 or so clones, roughly 85% detected once. The V and J ends lost 5 bases and 5 bases respectively, with 15 bases between them. The CDR3 runs to 13 residues. The germline gives CDR1 GTSNPN, CDR2 SVGIG (reference sequence). Here the sequenced sample was CD4+ T cells from peripheral blood mononuclear cells, taken in the second trimester of pregnancy. The J gene is TRBJ1-1, the V gene TRBV30; D unclear. This sequence originates from a female donor with multiple sclerosis, enrolled in a pregnancy study. This CDR3 is CAWGLNGGTEAFF. The CDR3 DNA sequence: TGTGCCTGGGGCCTAAACGGAGGGACTGAAGCTTTCTTT.